These 6 T cell receptor beta chains were sequenced from one sample in a study of OX40 agonist ivuxolimab in advanced cancers. Sequenced by immunoSEQ multiplex PCR; TCRdb stores in-frame clones only, minus some. Of over 40,000 clones detected, roughly 80% appear once; the ten largest clones hold 3%. Specimen: CD4+ or CD8+ T cells sorted from blood, collected in a trial of the OX40 agonist ivuxolimab. These receptors came from an adult with an advanced solid tumor such as melanoma, head and neck, liver or kidney cancer.

The chain is built from TRBV9 and TRBJ2-1; D is ambiguous. Germline CDR1 and CDR2: SGDLS and YYNGEE. CDR3 length: 16 residues. V gave up 0 bases and J gave up 0 bases, with 10 bases separating them. CDR3 amino acids: CASSVGWASSYNEQFF. In nucleotides, the CDR3 is TGTGCCAGCAGCGTAGGGTGGGCGAGCTCCTACAATGAGCAGTTCTTC.

V usage is TRBV11-3 and J usage is TRBJ2-7; D uncertain. The germline V gene encodes CDR1 SGHNT and CDR2 YENEEA. The length of the CDR3 is 13 residues. Trimming pared 5 bases from V and 6 bases from J, leaving 14 bases between. The CDR3 DNA reads TGTGCCAGCAGCCAAGGTGCGGTGGGCGAGCAGTACTTC. Protein sequence: CASSQGAVGEQYF.

The chain has TRBV18 and TRBJ1-3, with D unclear. CDR1 KGHSH and CDR2 LQKENI come from the germline V gene. The germline V and J ends were trimmed by 3 bases and 0 bases, with 12 bases remaining between them. CDR3 length: 16 amino acids. CDR3 in DNA: TGTGCCAGCTCACCGCAGCAGCGGGGCTCTGGAAACACCATATATTTT. Its protein product is CASSPQQRGSGNTIYF.

This rearrangement joins TRBV7-3 to TRBJ2-3, with D unclear. This CDR3 contains 14 residues. The germline V gene encodes CDR1 SGHTA and CDR2 FQGTGA. Trimming removed 2 bases at V and 1 base at J, with 7 bases between. CDR3 amino acids: CASSLSHRTDTQYF. Written as DNA, the CDR3 is TGTGCCAGCAGCTTATCACACCGCACAGATACGCAGTATTTT.

This clone showed up just a few times. This chain connects TRBV6-6 to TRBJ2-7, with TRBD2 matching 8 bases. This CDR3 is 14 amino acids long. Germline CDR1 reads MNHNY; CDR2 reads SVGAGI (reference sequence). Trimming cost V 5 bases and J 6 bases; bases outside gene matches: 9. The CDR3 nucleotides read TGTGCCAGCAGTGTTATAGCGGGGAGAGGCGAGCAGTACTTC. This translates into CASSVIAGRGEQYF.

The table lists this clone with a count of one. The chain couples TRBV5-1 to TRBJ2-2; TRBD2 is a possible D gene (6 bases). The germline V gene encodes CDR1 SGHRS and CDR2 YFSETQ. V was pared by 0 bases and J by 2 bases, with 8 bases between. CDR3 size: 15 residues. The CDR3, as DNA: TGCGCCAGCAGCTTGGGGACTAAAAACACCGGGGAGCTGTTTTTT. Its protein product is CASSLGTKNTGELFF.